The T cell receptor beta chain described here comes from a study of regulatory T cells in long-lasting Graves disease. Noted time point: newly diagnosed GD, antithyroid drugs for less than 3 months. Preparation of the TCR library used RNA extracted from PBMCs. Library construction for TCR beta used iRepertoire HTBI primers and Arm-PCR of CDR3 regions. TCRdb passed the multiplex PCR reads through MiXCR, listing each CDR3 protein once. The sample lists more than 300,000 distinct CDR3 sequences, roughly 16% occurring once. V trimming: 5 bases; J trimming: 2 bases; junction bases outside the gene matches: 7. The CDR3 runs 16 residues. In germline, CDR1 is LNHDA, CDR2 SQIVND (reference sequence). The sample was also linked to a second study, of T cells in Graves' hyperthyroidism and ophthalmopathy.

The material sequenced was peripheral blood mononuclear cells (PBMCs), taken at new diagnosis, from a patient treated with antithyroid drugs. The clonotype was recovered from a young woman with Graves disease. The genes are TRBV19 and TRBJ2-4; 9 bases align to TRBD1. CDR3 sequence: CASSLVTGGTKNIQYF. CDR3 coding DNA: TGTGCCAGTAGTCTCGTGACAGGGGGAACCAAAAACATTCAGTACTTC.